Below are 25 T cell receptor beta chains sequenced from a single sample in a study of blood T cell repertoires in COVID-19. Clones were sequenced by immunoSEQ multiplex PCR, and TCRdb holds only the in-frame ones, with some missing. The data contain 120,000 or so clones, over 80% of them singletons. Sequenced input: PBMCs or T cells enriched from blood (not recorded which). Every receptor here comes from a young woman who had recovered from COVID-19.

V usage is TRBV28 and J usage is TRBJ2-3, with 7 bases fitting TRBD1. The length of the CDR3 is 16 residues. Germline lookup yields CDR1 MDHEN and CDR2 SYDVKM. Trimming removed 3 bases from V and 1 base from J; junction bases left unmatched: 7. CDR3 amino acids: CASSFSGTAGTDTQYF. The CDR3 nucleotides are TGTGCCAGCAGTTTCTCCGGGACAGCGGGCACAGATACGCAGTATTTT. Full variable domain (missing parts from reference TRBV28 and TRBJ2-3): DVKVTQSSRYLVKRTGEKVFLECVQDMDHENMFWYRQDPGLGLRLIYFSYDVKMKEKGDIPEGYSVSREKKERFSLILESASTNQTSMYLCASSFSGTAGTDTQYFGPGTRLTVL.

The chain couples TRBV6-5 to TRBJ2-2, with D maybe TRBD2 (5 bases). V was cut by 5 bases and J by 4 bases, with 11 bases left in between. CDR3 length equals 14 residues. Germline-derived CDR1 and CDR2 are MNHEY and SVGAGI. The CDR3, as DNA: TGTGCCAGCAGTCCTGGACTTTCCACCGGGGAGCTGTTTTTT. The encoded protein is CASSPGLSTGELFF.

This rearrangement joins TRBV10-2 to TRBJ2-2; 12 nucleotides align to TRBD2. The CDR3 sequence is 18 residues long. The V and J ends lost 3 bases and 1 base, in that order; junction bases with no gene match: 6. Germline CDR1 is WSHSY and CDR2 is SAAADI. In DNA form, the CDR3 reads TGCGCCAGCAGTGACCCGCTAGCGGGAGGGAGGAACACCGGGGAGCTGTTTTTT. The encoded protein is CASSDPLAGGRNTGELFF.

The CDR3 loop is CASSRKDSLGETQYF. The CDR3 coding sequence is TGTGCCAGCAGCCGAAAGGACAGTCTTGGAGAGACCCAGTACTTC. The V and J genes are TRBV5-4 and TRBJ2-5; possibly TRBD1 for D (6 bases). There are 15 residues in the CDR3. V was shortened by 4 bases and J by 4 bases, with 17 bases between the two germline ends. The germline CDR1 and CDR2 sequences are SGHNT and YYREEE (reference sequence).

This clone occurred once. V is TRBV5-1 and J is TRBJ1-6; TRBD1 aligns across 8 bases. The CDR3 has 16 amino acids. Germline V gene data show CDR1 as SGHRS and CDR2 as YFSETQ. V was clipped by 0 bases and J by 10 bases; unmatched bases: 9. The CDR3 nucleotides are TGCGCCAGCAGCTTGGGGACGGCAGGGGGCCTATCACCCCTCCACTTT. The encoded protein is CASSLGTAGGLSPLHF.

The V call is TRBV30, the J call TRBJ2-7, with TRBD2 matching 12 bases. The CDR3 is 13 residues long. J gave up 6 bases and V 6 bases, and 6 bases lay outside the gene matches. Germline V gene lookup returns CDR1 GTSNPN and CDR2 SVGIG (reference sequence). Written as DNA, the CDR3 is TGTGCCTGCCGGACTAGCGGGACCGTCGAGCAGTACTTC. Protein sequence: CACRTSGTVEQYF.

The CDR3 nucleotides are TGTGCCCCCGTTGCGGGACAGGGGGAAGAGACCCAGTACTTC. As protein: CAPVAGQGEETQYF. The chain links TRBV9 to TRBJ2-5, with 11 positions matching TRBD1. The V gene's germline CDR1 is SGDLS and CDR2 YYNGEE. This CDR3 is built from 14 residues. V shed 10 bases, J shed 3 bases, and the junction held 8 bases outside the gene matches.

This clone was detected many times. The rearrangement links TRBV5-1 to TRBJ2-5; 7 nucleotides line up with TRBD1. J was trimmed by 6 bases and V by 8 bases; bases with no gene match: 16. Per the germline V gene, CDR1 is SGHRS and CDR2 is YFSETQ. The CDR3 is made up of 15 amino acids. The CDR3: CASTMTLGQLKTQYF. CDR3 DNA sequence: TGCGCCAGTACTATGACCTTGGGACAGTTAAAGACCCAGTACTTC.

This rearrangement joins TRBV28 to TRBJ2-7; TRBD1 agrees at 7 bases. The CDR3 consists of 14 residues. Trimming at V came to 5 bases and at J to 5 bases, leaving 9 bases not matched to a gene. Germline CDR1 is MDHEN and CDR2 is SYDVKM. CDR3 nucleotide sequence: TGTGCCAGCAGTGGCAGGACAGGTATACACGAGCAGTACTTC. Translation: CASSGRTGIHEQYF.

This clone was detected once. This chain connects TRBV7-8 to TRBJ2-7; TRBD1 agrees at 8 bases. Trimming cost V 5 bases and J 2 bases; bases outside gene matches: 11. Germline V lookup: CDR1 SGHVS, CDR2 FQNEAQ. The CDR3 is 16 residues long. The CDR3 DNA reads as TGTGCCAGCAGCCCATTCTCAGGGGGCTCCCCCTACGAGCAGTACTTC. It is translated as CASSPFSGGSPYEQYF.

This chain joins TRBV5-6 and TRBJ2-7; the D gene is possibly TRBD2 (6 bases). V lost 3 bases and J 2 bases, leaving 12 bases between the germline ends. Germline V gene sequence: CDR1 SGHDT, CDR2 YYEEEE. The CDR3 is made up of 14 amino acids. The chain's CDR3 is CASSSLGGAYEQYF. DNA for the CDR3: TGTGCCAGCAGCTCCTTAGGCGGGGCCTACGAGCAGTACTTC.

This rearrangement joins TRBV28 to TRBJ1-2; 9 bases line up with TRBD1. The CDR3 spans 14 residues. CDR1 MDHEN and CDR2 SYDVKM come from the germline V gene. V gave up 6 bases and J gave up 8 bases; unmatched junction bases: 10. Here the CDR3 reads CASSRTGDLVGYTF. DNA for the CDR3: TGTGCCAGCAGCCGGACAGGGGACTTGGTGGGCTACACCTTC.

This CDR3 reads CASSSLQGRMTQYF. The CDR3 nucleotides are TGTGCCAGCAGCTCACTTCAGGGCCGGATGACCCAGTACTTC. The chain links TRBV7-9 to TRBJ2-5, with TRBD1 as a possible D gene (5 bases). Trimming removed 4 bases at V and 7 bases at J, with 16 bases between. Germline CDR1 SEHNR, CDR2 FQNEAQ (reference sequence). The CDR3 is 14 amino acids.

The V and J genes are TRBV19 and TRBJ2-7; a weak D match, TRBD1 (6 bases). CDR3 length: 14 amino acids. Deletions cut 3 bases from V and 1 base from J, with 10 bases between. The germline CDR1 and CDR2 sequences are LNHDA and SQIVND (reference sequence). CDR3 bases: TGTGCCAGTAGTATCCAACAGGGTTCCTACGAGCAGTACTTC. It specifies CASSIQQGSYEQYF.

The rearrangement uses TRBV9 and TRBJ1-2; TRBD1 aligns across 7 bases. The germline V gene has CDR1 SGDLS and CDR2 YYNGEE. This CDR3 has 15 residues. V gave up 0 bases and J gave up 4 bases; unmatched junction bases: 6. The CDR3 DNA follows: TGTGCCAGCAGCGTAGCCCATAGGGGGCTCTATGGCTACACCTTC. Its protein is CASSVAHRGLYGYTF.

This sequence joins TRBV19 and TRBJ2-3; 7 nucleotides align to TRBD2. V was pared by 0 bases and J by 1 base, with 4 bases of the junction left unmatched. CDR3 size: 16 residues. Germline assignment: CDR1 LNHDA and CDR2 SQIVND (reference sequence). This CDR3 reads CASSIELAAGTDTQYF. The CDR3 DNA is TGTGCCAGTAGTATAGAGCTAGCGGCGGGCACAGATACGCAGTATTTT.

The CDR3 sequence: CASSFRVAAPDNEQFF. The CDR3 bases are TGTGCCAGCAGTTTCCGGGTAGCGGCTCCCGACAATGAGCAGTTCTTC. The V call is TRBV28, the J call TRBJ2-1, with D perhaps matching TRBD2 (6 bases). V shed 3 bases and J shed 5 bases, with 17 bases lying between them. The CDR3 loop spans 16 amino acids. The germline CDR1 and CDR2 sequences are MDHEN and SYDVKM. The complete variable domain, with remaining parts taken from reference TRBV28 and TRBJ2-1, reads DVKVTQSSRYLVKRTGEKVFLECVQDMDHENMFWYRQDPGLGLRLIYFSYDVKMKEKGDIPEGYSVSREKKERFSLILESASTNQTSMYLCASSFRVAAPDNEQFFGPGTRLTVL.

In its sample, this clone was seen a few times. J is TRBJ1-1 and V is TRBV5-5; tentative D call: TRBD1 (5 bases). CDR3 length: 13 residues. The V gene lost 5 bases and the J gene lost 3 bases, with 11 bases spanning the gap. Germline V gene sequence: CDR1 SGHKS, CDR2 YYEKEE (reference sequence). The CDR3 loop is CASSTHRYTEAFF. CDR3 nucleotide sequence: TGTGCCAGCAGTACCCACAGGTACACTGAAGCTTTCTTT.

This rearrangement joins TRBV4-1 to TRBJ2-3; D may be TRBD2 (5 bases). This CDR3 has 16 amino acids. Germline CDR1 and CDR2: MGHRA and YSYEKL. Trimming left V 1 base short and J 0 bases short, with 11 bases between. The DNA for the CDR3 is TGCGCCAGCAGCCAAGGTTACCGCGGGAGCACAGATACGCAGTATTTT. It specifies CASSQGYRGSTDTQYF.

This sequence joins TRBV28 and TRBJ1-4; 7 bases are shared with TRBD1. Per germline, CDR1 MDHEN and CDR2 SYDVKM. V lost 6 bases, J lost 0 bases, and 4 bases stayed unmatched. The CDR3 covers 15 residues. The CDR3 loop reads CASRSTGATNEKLFF. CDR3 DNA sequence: TGTGCCAGCAGATCCACAGGGGCAACTAATGAAAAACTGTTTTTT.

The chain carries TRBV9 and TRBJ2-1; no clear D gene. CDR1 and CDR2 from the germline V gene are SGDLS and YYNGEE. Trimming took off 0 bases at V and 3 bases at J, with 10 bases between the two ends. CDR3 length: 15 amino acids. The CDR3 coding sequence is TGTGCCAGCAGCGTAGCCCAGGCTTTCTACAATGAGCAGTTCTTC. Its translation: CASSVAQAFYNEQFF.

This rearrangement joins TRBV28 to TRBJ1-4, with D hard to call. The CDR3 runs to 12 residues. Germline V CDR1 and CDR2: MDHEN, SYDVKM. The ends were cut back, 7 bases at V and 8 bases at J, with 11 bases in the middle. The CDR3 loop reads CASTHLGEKLFF. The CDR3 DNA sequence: TGTGCCAGCACCCACTTGGGCGAAAAACTGTTTTTT.

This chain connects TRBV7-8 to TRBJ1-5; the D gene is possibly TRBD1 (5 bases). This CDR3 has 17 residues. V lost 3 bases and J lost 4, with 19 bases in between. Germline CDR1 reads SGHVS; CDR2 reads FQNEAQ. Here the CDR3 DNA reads TGTGCCAGCAGCTTTTTCCAGGGCCCCCTTGGGAATCAGCCCCAGCATTTT. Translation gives CASSFFQGPLGNQPQHF.

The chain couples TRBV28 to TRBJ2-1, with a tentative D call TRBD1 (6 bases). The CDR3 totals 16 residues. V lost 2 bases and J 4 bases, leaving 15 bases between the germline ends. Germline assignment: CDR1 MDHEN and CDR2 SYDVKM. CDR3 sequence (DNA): TGTGCCAGCAGTTTACATAGCGCTGGACAGTACAATGAGCAGTTCTTC. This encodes CASSLHSAGQYNEQFF.

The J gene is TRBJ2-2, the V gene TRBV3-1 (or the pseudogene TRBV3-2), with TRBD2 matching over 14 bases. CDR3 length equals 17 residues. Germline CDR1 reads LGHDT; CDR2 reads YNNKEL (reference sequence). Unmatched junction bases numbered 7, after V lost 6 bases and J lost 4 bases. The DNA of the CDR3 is TGTGCCAGCAGTCTCCCGACTAGCGGGAGGGCCACCGGGGAGCTGTTTTTT. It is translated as CASSLPTSGRATGELFF.